These 27 T cell receptor beta chains were sequenced from one sample in a study of OX40 agonist ivuxolimab in advanced cancers. Profiled with immunoSEQ multiplex PCR; TCRdb holds only in-frame clones, not every one. The table has some 97,000 clones, approximately 89% seen once. The source material was CD4+ or CD8+ T cells sorted from blood, sampled in a trial of the OX40 agonist ivuxolimab. The source of these receptors is an adult with an advanced solid tumor such as melanoma, head and neck, liver or kidney cancer.

The chain uses TRBV2 and TRBJ1-2; D ambiguous. The CDR3 has 13 residues. The V gene lost 2 bases and the J gene lost 7 bases, with 11 bases spanning the gap. Per germline, CDR1 SNHLY and CDR2 FYNNEI. The CDR3 spells CASSEPPRIGYTF. The CDR3 nucleotides read TGTGCCAGCAGTGAACCCCCCAGGATTGGCTACACCTTC.

V usage is TRBV5-1 and J usage is TRBJ1-4, with D possibly being TRBD1 (5 bases). From germline, CDR1 is SGHRS and CDR2 YFSETQ. CDR3 size: 14 residues. The V end lost 2 bases, the J end lost 5 bases, and 10 bases lay between the germline ends. This chain's CDR3 is CASSFLEGNEKLFF. CDR3 nucleotides: TGCGCCAGCAGCTTTTTGGAGGGGAATGAAAAACTGTTTTTT.

The chain joins TRBV27 to TRBJ2-7; D is unclear. V was pared by 5 bases and J by 0 bases, with 14 bases between. The CDR3 extends over 15 amino acids. Germline CDR1 and CDR2: MNHEY and SMNVEV (reference sequence). CDR3 region: CASSLNTPISYEQYF. DNA of the CDR3: TGTGCCAGCAGTCTAAACACCCCTATCTCCTACGAGCAGTACTTC.

The genes are TRBV29-1 and TRBJ2-2, with 8 bases identical to TRBD2. CDR1 and CDR2 (germline): SQVTM, ANQGSEA. The ends lost 1 base at V and 8 bases at J; junction bases unmatched: 6. This CDR3 is built from 14 residues. CDR3 nucleotide sequence: TGCAGCGTTGAAGCGGGAGGGCCGCGGGGGGAGCTGTTTTTT. Its protein is CSVEAGGPRGELFF.

This rearrangement joins TRBV28 to TRBJ2-1; 7 bases match TRBD2. CDR1 and CDR2 from the germline V gene are MDHEN and SYDVKM. The CDR3 covers 17 residues. V was clipped by 7 bases and J by 1 base; unmatched bases: 13. The chain's CDR3 is CASTAPGLAVSYNEQFF. The CDR3 bases are TGTGCCAGCACTGCCCCGGGGCTAGCGGTTTCCTACAATGAGCAGTTCTTC.

In this sample, this clone turned up a few times. The chain links TRBV4-1 to TRBJ2-1; 11 nucleotides agree with TRBD2. Per the germline V gene, CDR1 is MGHRA and CDR2 is YSYEKL. The CDR3 sequence is 16 residues long. The V gene end was trimmed by 5 bases and the J gene end by 5 bases; junction bases not matched to a gene: 8. CDR3 bases: TGCGCCAGCAGCACAAGGATACTAGCGGGAGACAATGAGCAGTTCTTC. Amino acids: CASSTRILAGDNEQFF.

In nucleotides, the CDR3 is TGTGCCTGGAGGGCTGTGGGCGGACGGGAAAACACTGAAGCTTTCTTT. It encodes CAWRAVGGRENTEAFF. The chain uses TRBV30 and TRBJ1-1; D remains ambiguous. The CDR3 sequence is 16 residues long. Trimming removed 3 bases from V and 2 bases from J, with 19 bases in between. Germline CDR1 is GTSNPN and CDR2 is SVGIG (reference sequence).

The rearrangement joins TRBV5-1 to TRBJ2-1, with a possible D match to TRBD1 (6 bases). With 7 bases removed from V and 12 bases from J, the gap between germline ends came to 26 bases. Germline loops: CDR1 SGHRS, CDR2 YFSETQ. The CDR3 consists of 15 residues. Written as DNA, the CDR3 is TGCGCCAGCGGGTTGGGACCTGGACAGTCATACGGGCAGTTCTTC. The encoded protein is CASGLGPGQSYGQFF.

The chain recombines TRBV6-1 with TRBJ1-5; a possible D gene is TRBD1 (6 bases). The CDR3 has 15 residues. Trimming left V 8 bases short and J 0 bases short, with 14 bases between. Germline CDR1 reads MNHNS; CDR2 reads SASEGT. The DNA for the CDR3 is TGTGCCAGCTGCCAGGGGATTTATAGCAATCAGCCCCAGCATTTT. Translating it yields CASCQGIYSNQPQHF.

This clone occurred a few times. The chain joins TRBV30 to TRBJ2-3, with a weak D call TRBD1 (6 bases). V was pared by 0 bases and J by 3 bases, with 10 bases between. The CDR3 consists of 14 residues. Germline V CDR1 and CDR2: GTSNPN, SVGIG (reference sequence). The CDR3 loop reads CAWSVLGATDTQYF. For the CDR3, the DNA is TGTGCCTGGAGTGTTTTGGGGGCGACAGATACGCAGTATTTT. Full variable domain (missing parts from reference TRBV30 and TRBJ2-3): SQTIHQWPATLVQPVGSPLSLECTVEGTSNPNLYWYRQAAGRGLQLLFYSVGIGQISSEVPQNLSASRPQDRQFILSSKKLLLSDSGFYLCAWSVLGATDTQYFGPGTRLTVL.

This clone was detected only a few times. This sequence joins TRBV5-4 and TRBJ2-7; 10 nucleotides line up with TRBD1. Germline V gives CDR1 SGHNT, CDR2 YYREEE (reference sequence). V trimming: 3 bases; J trimming: 4 bases; junction bases outside the gene matches: 4. This CDR3 is built from 14 residues. This chain's CDR3 is CASSSGTGVYEQYF. The CDR3 DNA sequence: TGTGCCAGCAGCTCTGGGACAGGGGTGTACGAGCAGTACTTC.

Note on this clone: An end of the junction differs from the germline gene, which may be a read error. The chain carries TRBV28 and TRBJ1-1; D might be TRBD1 (5 bases). CDR3 length: 15 residues. Looked up from germline, CDR1 is MDHEN and CDR2 is SYDVKM. The CDR3 spells CASSIGVGVKTEAFF. The DNA of the CDR3 is TGTGCCAGCAGTATAGGGGTAGGGGTGAAAACTGAAGCTTTCTTT.

Comments on this clone: The same CDR3 also results from other DNA sequences found in this sample. The gene calls are TRBV5-1 and TRBJ1-4, with no clear D. Germline loops: CDR1 SGHRS, CDR2 YFSETQ. V was trimmed by 0 bases and J by 0 bases, leaving 3 bases between them. This CDR3 is 14 amino acids long. The CDR3: CASSLVATNEKLFF. The CDR3 nucleotides are TGCGCCAGCAGCTTGGTGGCAACTAATGAAAAACTGTTTTTT.

The chain recombines TRBV19 with TRBJ2-5; D unclear. In germline, CDR1 is LNHDA, CDR2 SQIVND (reference sequence). V shed 4 bases and J shed 1 base, with 7 bases lying between them. The CDR3 is 13 amino acids. CDR3 coding DNA: TGTGCCAGTAGTAGCGTCCTCCAAGAGACCCAGTACTTC. Translation: CASSSVLQETQYF.

The chain carries TRBV2 and TRBJ1-2; no firm D call. The germline V gene has CDR1 SNHLY and CDR2 FYNNEI. The length of the CDR3 is 13 residues. Trimming left V 9 bases short and J 2 bases short, with 13 bases between. The CDR3 loop is CASQQAPNYGYTF. CDR3 DNA sequence: TGTGCCAGTCAGCAGGCCCCCAACTATGGCTACACCTTC.

This clone was picked up one time. The chain carries TRBV5-1 and TRBJ1-2, with 7 bases that match TRBD1. The germline V gene has CDR1 SGHRS and CDR2 YFSETQ. J gave up 8 bases and V 0 bases, and 10 bases lay outside the gene matches. There are 15 residues in the CDR3. The CDR3 loop is CASSLADDRVGGYTF. CDR3 DNA sequence: TGCGCCAGCAGCTTGGCCGATGACAGGGTCGGGGGCTACACCTTC.

The V and J genes are TRBV5-1 and TRBJ2-3; TRBD2 matches 11 bases. V dropped 3 bases and J dropped 0; count of bases not matched to a gene: 3. The CDR3 totals 16 residues. CDR1 SGHRS and CDR2 YFSETQ come from the germline V gene. CDR3 coding DNA: TGCGCCAGCAGCTCCTGGACTAGCGGGAGCACAGATACGCAGTATTTT. It encodes CASSSWTSGSTDTQYF.

This rearrangement joins TRBV15 to TRBJ2-1, with 11 bases identical to TRBD2. This CDR3 is built from 16 residues. J gave up 8 bases and V 0 bases, and 6 bases lay outside the gene matches. CDR1 and CDR2 (germline): LNHNV, YYDKDF (reference sequence). CDR3 DNA: TGTGCCACCAGCAGAGATCTGATAGCGGGGGGGCATGAGCAGTTCTTC. Amino acids: CATSRDLIAGGHEQFF.

The chain employs TRBV7-9 and TRBJ2-7, with TRBD1 as a possible D gene (6 bases). This CDR3 region has 15 residues. Germline assignment: CDR1 SEHNR and CDR2 FQNEAQ (reference sequence). V shed 2 bases and J shed 1 base, with 12 bases lying between them. The CDR3 DNA reads TGTGCCAGCAGCTTATTGGGGGACAAGTCCTACGAGCAGTACTTC. This sequence encodes CASSLLGDKSYEQYF.

The V and J genes are TRBV15 and TRBJ1-2; D is possibly TRBD1 (6 bases). Trimming took off 2 bases at V and 2 bases at J, with 12 bases between the two ends. Germline-derived CDR1 and CDR2 are LNHNV and YYDKDF (reference sequence). The CDR3 consists of 15 residues. The CDR3 sequence is CATSRRTQGNYGYTF. The CDR3 DNA follows: TGTGCCACCAGCAGAAGAACTCAGGGGAACTATGGCTACACCTTC.

The chain uses TRBV30 and TRBJ2-1; 10 bases align to TRBD1. V dropped 3 bases and J dropped 6; count of bases not matched to a gene: 5. The CDR3 consists of 14 residues. CDR1 is GTSNPN and CDR2 is SVGIG in the germline V gene (reference sequence). DNA of the CDR3: TGTGCCTGGAGGAGTTGGGACAGGGGCAATGAGCAGTTCTTC. Its protein product is CAWRSWDRGNEQFF.

V usage is TRBV9 and J usage is TRBJ1-2; 7 nucleotides align to TRBD1. Germline V gene lookup returns CDR1 SGDLS and CDR2 YYNGEE. The V segment lost 0 bases and the J segment 8 bases; nucleotides outside the gene matches: 10. This CDR3 has 15 residues. Here the CDR3 reads CASSVGGGGFEGYTF. In DNA, the CDR3 is TGTGCCAGCAGCGTAGGTGGAGGGGGCTTCGAGGGCTACACCTTC.

The V and J genes are TRBV7-9 and TRBJ2-2; 9 bases are a match to TRBD1. CDR3 length: 14 residues. With 5 bases clipped from V and 6 bases from J, the junction kept 4 bases outside the gene matches. Germline V gene lookup returns CDR1 SEHNR and CDR2 FQNEAQ (reference sequence). The CDR3 protein is CASSRGQGSGELFF. The CDR3 DNA follows: TGTGCCAGCAGCCGGGGACAGGGCTCCGGGGAGCTGTTTTTT. Full variable domain (outside the CDR3, taken from reference TRBV7-9 and TRBJ2-2): DTGVSQNPRHKITKRGQNVTFRCDPISEHNRLYWYRQTLGQGPEFLTYFQNEAQLEKSRLLSDRFSAERPKGSFSTLEIQRTEQGDSAMYLCASSRGQGSGELFFGEGSRLTVL.

This chain links TRBV4-1 with TRBJ1-2, with D perhaps matching TRBD1 (5 bases). Germline V gene lookup returns CDR1 MGHRA and CDR2 YSYEKL. CDR3 length: 14 residues. Trimming removed 1 base at V and 7 bases at J, with 13 bases between. The CDR3 DNA reads as TGCGCCAGCAGCCAAGTTACCAGGGTGATTGGCTACACCTTC. This codes for CASSQVTRVIGYTF.

The chain has TRBV5-1 and TRBJ1-2; 7 positions agree with TRBD1. CDR1 and CDR2 (germline): SGHRS, YFSETQ. The V and J ends lost 4 bases and 4 bases, in that order; junction bases with no gene match: 10. CDR3 length: 15 residues. The CDR3 DNA sequence: TGCGCCAGCAGCGCGGCCCCGACAGGGACCTATGGCTACACCTTC. This translates into CASSAAPTGTYGYTF.

The chain recombines TRBV6-4 with TRBJ2-3, with D perhaps matching TRBD1 (6 bases). CDR3 length: 15 residues. Trimming took 5 bases from V and 2 from J, leaving 14 bases between them. Germline V gives CDR1 MRHNA, CDR2 SNTAGT. CDR3 protein: CASSIDRSPTDTQYF. CDR3 DNA sequence: TGTGCCAGCAGTATCGACAGGAGCCCCACAGATACGCAGTATTTT.

The V gene is TRBV5-4, the J gene TRBJ1-1, with D uncertain. Germline CDR1 SGHNT, CDR2 YYREEE (reference sequence). Trimming pared 1 base from V and 4 bases from J, leaving 8 bases between. CDR3 length: 13 amino acids. In nucleotides, the CDR3 is TGTGCCAGCAGCTTGCGGGGTTCCACTGAAGCTTTCTTT. Encoded protein: CASSLRGSTEAFF.